The clone carrying this T cell receptor (beta chain) has a count of ten or more. As yet, its antigen is unknown. This sample is part of a study of T cells in Graves' hyperthyroidism and ophthalmopathy. TCR beta CDR3 sequences were amplified from RNA transcripts. The study used the HTBI primer set for a first-round RT-PCR of the TCR CDR3. Each CDR3 protein gets one entry after TCRdb re-called the multiplex PCR reads with MiXCR. Here the sample spans tens of thousands of distinct CDR3 sequences, 45% to 50% being singletons. Hyperthyroidism in the patients, aged 18 to 65, was newly diagnosed and under 2 months in duration. This CDR3 has 13 amino acids. Trimming took off 3 bases at V and 3 bases at J, with 8 bases between the two ends. Germline V CDR1 and CDR2: ENHRY, SYGVKD. Study-level findings and limits: Median prediction lead before ophthalmopathy onset was around seven months with the model. Blood samples included most of the expanded thyroid clonotypes exceeding 0.001.

The sample comprised peripheral blood or thyroid tissue (not recorded which). The chain employs TRBV10-3 and TRBJ2-5; the D is unclear. This sequence was found in a woman between 50 and 59 years old with Graves' hyperthyroidism. CDR3 sequence reads: CAISERVEETQYF. The CDR3 DNA reads TGTGCCATCAGTGAACGGGTGGAAGAGACCCAGTACTTC.